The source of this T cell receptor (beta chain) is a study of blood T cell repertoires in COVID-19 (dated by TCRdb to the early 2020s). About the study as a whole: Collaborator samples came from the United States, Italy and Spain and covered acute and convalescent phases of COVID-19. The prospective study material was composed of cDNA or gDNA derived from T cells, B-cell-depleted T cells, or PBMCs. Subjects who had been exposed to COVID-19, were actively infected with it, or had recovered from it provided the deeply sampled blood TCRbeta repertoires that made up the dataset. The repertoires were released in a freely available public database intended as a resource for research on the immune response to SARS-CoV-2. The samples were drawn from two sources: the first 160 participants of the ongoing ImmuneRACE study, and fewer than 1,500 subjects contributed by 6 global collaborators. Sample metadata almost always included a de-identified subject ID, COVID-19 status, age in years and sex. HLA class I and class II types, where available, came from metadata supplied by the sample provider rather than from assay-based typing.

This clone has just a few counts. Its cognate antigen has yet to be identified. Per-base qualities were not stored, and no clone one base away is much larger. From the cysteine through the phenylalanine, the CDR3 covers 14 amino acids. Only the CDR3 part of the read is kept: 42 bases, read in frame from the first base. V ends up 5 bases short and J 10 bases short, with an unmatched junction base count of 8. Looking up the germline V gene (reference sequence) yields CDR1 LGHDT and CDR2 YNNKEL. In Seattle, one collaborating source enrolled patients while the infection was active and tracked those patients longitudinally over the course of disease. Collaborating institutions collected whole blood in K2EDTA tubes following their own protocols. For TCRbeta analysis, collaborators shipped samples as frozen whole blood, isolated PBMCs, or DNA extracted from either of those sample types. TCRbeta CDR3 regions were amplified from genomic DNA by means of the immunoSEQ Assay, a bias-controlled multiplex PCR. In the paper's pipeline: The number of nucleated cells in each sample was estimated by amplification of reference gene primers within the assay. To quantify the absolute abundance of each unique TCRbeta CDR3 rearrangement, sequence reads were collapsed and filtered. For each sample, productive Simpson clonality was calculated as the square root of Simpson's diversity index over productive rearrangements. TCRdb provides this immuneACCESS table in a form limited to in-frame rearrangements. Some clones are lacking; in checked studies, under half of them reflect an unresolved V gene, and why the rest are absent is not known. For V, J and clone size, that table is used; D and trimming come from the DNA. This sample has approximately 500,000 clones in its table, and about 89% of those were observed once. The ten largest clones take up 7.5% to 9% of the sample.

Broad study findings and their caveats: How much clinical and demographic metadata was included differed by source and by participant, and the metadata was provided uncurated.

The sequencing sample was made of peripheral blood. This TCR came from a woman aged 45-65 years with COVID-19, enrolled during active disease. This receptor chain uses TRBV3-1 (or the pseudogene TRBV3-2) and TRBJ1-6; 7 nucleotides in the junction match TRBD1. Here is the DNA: TGTGCCAGCAGCGACGTGCGGGACAGCTCACCCCTCCACTTT. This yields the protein CASSDVRDSSPLHF.